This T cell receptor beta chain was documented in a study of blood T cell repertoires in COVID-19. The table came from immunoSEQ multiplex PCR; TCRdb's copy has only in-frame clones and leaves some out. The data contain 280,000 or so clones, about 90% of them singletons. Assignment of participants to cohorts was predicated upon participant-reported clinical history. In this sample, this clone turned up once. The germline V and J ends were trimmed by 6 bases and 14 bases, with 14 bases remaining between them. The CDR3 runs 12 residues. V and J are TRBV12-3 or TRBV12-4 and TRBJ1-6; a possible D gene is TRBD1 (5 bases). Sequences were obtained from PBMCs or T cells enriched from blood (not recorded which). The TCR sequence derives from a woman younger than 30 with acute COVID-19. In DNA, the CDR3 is TGTGCCAGCAGGGCCCCCCAGGGAACCCTCCACTTT. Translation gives CASRAPQGTLHF.